The following is a TCR beta chain sequence with its context. The target antigen is unknown. The sample is drawn from a study of CD8 T cells in Susac syndrome. Study-wide findings and caveats: The study's TCR sequencing and HLA analysis drew on a certain number of individuals. That number was acknowledged as relatively small.

With random hexamers, 0.5 to 1 ug RNA was reverse transcribed. The authors amplified TCR beta CDR3 across 54 Vbeta and 13 Jbeta using immunoSEQ multiplex PCR. A single record per CDR3 protein comes from TCRdb applying MiXCR to the immunoSEQ multiplex PCR reads. This table holds hundreds of thousands of distinct CDR3 sequences, over 85% found once. The CDR3 totals 18 residues. Per the germline V gene, CDR1 is DFQATT and CDR2 is SNEGSKA (reference sequence). V gave up 6 bases and J gave up 3 bases; unmatched junction bases: 13. The J gene is TRBJ2-1, the V gene TRBV20-1; 14 bases agree with TRBD2. The sample taken for sequencing was CD4+ T cells from PBMCs. This receptor was taken from a human donor with multiple sclerosis. CDR3 sequence reads: CSASPGLAGVSIYNEQFF. DNA for the CDR3: TGCAGTGCAAGTCCGGGACTAGCGGGAGTCTCGATCTACAATGAGCAGTTCTTC.